This section outlines one TCR beta chain sequence together with its context. The data derive from a study of blood T cell repertoires in COVID-19. Study-wide context: PBMCs, B-cell-depleted T cells, or T cells provided the cDNA or gDNA that made up the material.

The germline V gene encodes CDR1 MNHEY and CDR2 SVGAGI. The CDR3 contains 13 residues. The V gene lost 8 bases and the J gene lost 3 bases, with 14 bases spanning the gap. Some clones are missing from TCRdb's copy, which holds only in-frame ones; the method was immunoSEQ multiplex PCR. This table has about 200,000 clones, about 85% appearing once. The gene calls are TRBV6-5 and TRBJ2-7, with D possibly matching TRBD2 (7 bases). Sequencing used peripheral blood. This sequence originates from a man aged 40-55 years with acute or convalescent COVID-19. CDR3: CASPGGHYYEQYF. The CDR3, as DNA: TGTGCCAGCCCGGGGGGACATTACTACGAGCAGTACTTC.